One sample yielded the 27 T cell receptor beta chains listed below, sequenced in a study of STAT5B mutations in CD4+ large granular lymphocyte leukemia. Repertoires were generated with immunoSEQ multiplex PCR, while TCRdb's copy carries only in-frame clones and drops some. The sample carries approximately 27,000 clones, 81% recorded once. The sequencing input was CD4+ T cells from blood buffy coats. All receptors come from a human donor in good health.

This clone was picked up a small number of times. V and J are TRBV4-3 and TRBJ2-2; no clear D. The CDR3 totals 13 residues. Germline lookup yields CDR1 LGHNA and CDR2 YSLEER. Trimming took 0 bases from V and 7 from J, leaving 6 bases between them. The CDR3 sequence: CASSQEGVGELFF. The CDR3 bases are TGCGCCAGCAGCCAAGAAGGAGTCGGGGAGCTGTTTTTT.

The chain carries TRBV28 and TRBJ1-2; tentative D call: TRBD1 (5 bases). From germline, CDR1 is MDHEN and CDR2 SYDVKM. The germline V and J ends were trimmed by 6 bases and 2 bases, with 31 bases remaining between them. The CDR3 contains 20 residues. The CDR3 DNA follows: TGTGCCAGCAGGTTTCGGGCTCGGGTGCTCCGGGACGGACGAAACTATGGCTACACCTTC. Encoded protein: CASRFRARVLRDGRNYGYTF.

The chain has TRBV4-1 and TRBJ2-5; 11 nucleotides match TRBD1. This CDR3 contains 17 residues. The junction had 9 bases not matched to a gene; V was cut back by 4 bases and J by 2 bases. The germline V gene encodes CDR1 MGHRA and CDR2 YSYEKL. CDR3 nucleotides: TGCGCCAGCAGCCGCATCCTCCGGGACAGGGGGCAAGAGACCCAGTACTTC. Encoded protein: CASSRILRDRGQETQYF.

This chain connects TRBV18 to TRBJ2-7, with 10 bases matching TRBD1. This CDR3 has 14 amino acids. The ends lost 5 bases at V and 5 bases at J; junction bases unmatched: 6. CDR1 and CDR2 (germline): KGHSH, LQKENI. The CDR3 nucleotides read TGTGCCAGCTCAGCGGGACAGGGGCTGAACGAGCAGTACTTC. Residues: CASSAGQGLNEQYF.

This clone was seen more than once but under ten times. This sequence joins TRBV19 and TRBJ2-6; 8 nucleotides align to TRBD1. The trim removed 5 bases at V and 0 bases at J, leaving 9 bases unmatched. This CDR3 region has 18 residues. Germline CDR1 and CDR2: LNHDA and SQIVND (reference sequence). CDR3 residues: CASSPRDRQSSGANVLTF. The CDR3 DNA follows: TGTGCCAGTAGTCCACGGGACAGGCAAAGCTCTGGGGCCAACGTCCTGACTTTC. The entire variable domain, with the rest obtained from reference TRBV19 and TRBJ2-6, is as follows: DGGITQSPKYLFRKEGQNVTLSCEQNLNHDAMYWYRQDPGQGLRLIYYSQIVNDFQKGDIAEGYSVSREKKESFPLTVTSAQKNPTAFYLCASSPRDRQSSGANVLTFGAGSRLTVL.

V gene TRBV19 combines with J gene TRBJ1-1; the match to TRBD1 covers 9 bases. The CDR3 totals 15 residues. Germline trimming cut 7 bases from V and 5 bases from J; bases unmatched to any gene: 11. Germline CDR1 and CDR2: LNHDA and SQIVND (reference sequence). This chain's CDR3 is CASNPGDRVGTEAFF. Written as DNA, the CDR3 is TGTGCCAGTAACCCCGGGGACAGGGTCGGTACTGAAGCTTTCTTT. The full variable domain, completed using reference TRBV19 and TRBJ1-1, is DGGITQSPKYLFRKEGQNVTLSCEQNLNHDAMYWYRQDPGQGLRLIYYSQIVNDFQKGDIAEGYSVSREKKESFPLTVTSAQKNPTAFYLCASNPGDRVGTEAFFGQGTRLTVV.

Comment on this clone: The junction shows a germline mismatch at one end, possibly a read error. This chain uses TRBV7-7 with TRBJ2-2; perhaps TRBD1 as D (5 bases). CDR3 size: 15 residues. Germline CDR1 is SSHAT and CDR2 is FNYEAQ (reference sequence). The CDR3 reads CASSPDRLNTGELFF. CDR3 DNA sequence: TGTGCTAGCAGCCCAGACAGATTGAACACCGGGGAGCTGTTTTTT.

DNA for the CDR3: TGTGCCAGCAGCTTTCCAGGGAGCTATGGCTACACCTTC. Its translation: CASSFPGSYGYTF. The chain links TRBV5-8 to TRBJ1-2, with D possibly being TRBD1 (5 bases). This CDR3 spans 13 amino acids. The germline V gene encodes CDR1 SGHTS and CDR2 YDEGEE. Trimming shortened V by 2 bases and J by 4 bases, and 9 bases separated the two germline ends.

J is TRBJ2-1 and V is TRBV11-2; D unresolved. CDR1 and CDR2 (germline): SGHAT, FQNNGV. V lost 6 bases to trimming and J lost 7 bases, with 16 bases between them. The CDR3 spans 14 residues. Here the CDR3 DNA reads TGTGCCAGCAGGCCAGTTTTTGTATGGAATGAGCAGTTCTTC. It is translated as CASRPVFVWNEQFF.

This chain links TRBV15 with TRBJ2-7; D is ambiguous. Germline CDR1 and CDR2: LNHNV and YYDKDF (reference sequence). The CDR3 has 12 amino acids. V lost 0 bases and J 4 bases, leaving 4 bases between the germline ends. The CDR3, as DNA: TGTGCCACCAGCAGAGATGGATACGAGCAGTACTTC. This codes for CATSRDGYEQYF.

The rearrangement uses TRBV5-1 and TRBJ2-3, with 7 bases lining up with TRBD2. The CDR3 sequence is 15 residues long. Germline CDR1 and CDR2: SGHRS and YFSETQ. J gave up 4 bases and V 0 bases, and 5 bases lay outside the gene matches. The CDR3 region is CASSLGSGKADTQYF. The DNA for the CDR3 is TGCGCCAGCAGCTTGGGAAGCGGGAAGGCAGATACGCAGTATTTT.

The chain has TRBV5-1 and TRBJ2-5; D perhaps matches TRBD1 (5 bases). With 0 bases removed from V and 5 bases from J, the gap between germline ends came to 23 bases. The CDR3 extends over 18 amino acids. CDR1 and CDR2 from the germline V gene are SGHRS and YFSETQ. In DNA form, the CDR3 reads TGCGCCAGCAGCTTGGCCATGAGGACATCACTATTAGTGGAGACCCAGTACTTC. The encoded protein is CASSLAMRTSLLVETQYF. The full variable domain, with the rest looked up from reference TRBV5-1 and TRBJ2-5, is KAGVTQTPRYLIKTRGQQVTLSCSPISGHRSVSWYQQTPGQGLQFLFEYFSETQRNKGNFPGRFSGRQFSNSRSEMNVSTLELGDSALYLCASSLAMRTSLLVETQYFGPGTRLLVL.

V and J are TRBV28 and TRBJ2-7, with D perhaps TRBD1 (5 bases). The germline V gene encodes CDR1 MDHEN and CDR2 SYDVKM. The CDR3 runs to 15 residues. V was pared by 3 bases and J by 3 bases, with 15 bases between. CDR3 coding DNA: TGTGCCAGCAGTTTCCAGGGCTTGGGTATCTACGAGCAGTACTTC. It codes for CASSFQGLGIYEQYF.

The chain links TRBV19 to TRBJ1-6; 8 bases fit TRBD1. V trimming: 4 bases; J trimming: 4 bases; junction bases outside the gene matches: 3. Germline CDR1 is LNHDA and CDR2 is SQIVND (reference sequence). The CDR3 runs 15 residues. The CDR3 DNA sequence: TGTGCCAGTAGTAAGGACAGGGCGTATAATTCACCCCTCCACTTT. Protein sequence: CASSKDRAYNSPLHF.

V is TRBV5-6 and J is TRBJ2-2; D possibly matches TRBD1 or TRBD2 (5 bases each). The V and J ends lost 0 bases and 2 bases respectively, with 8 bases between them. Germline loops: CDR1 SGHDT, CDR2 YYEEEE. CDR3 length: 15 amino acids. In nucleotides, the CDR3 is TGTGCCAGCAGCTTGGGGGGGACCAACACCGGGGAGCTGTTTTTT. This codes for CASSLGGTNTGELFF.

V and J are TRBV19 and TRBJ2-6; TRBD1 is a possible D gene (5 bases). The CDR3 runs 18 residues. Trimming left V 3 bases short and J 2 bases short, with 17 bases between. CDR1 LNHDA and CDR2 SQIVND come from the germline V gene (reference sequence). The chain's CDR3 is CASSIQGSPGAGANVLTF. The CDR3 DNA reads as TGTGCCAGTAGTATTCAGGGTTCTCCAGGAGCTGGGGCCAACGTCCTGACTTTC. Complete variable domain (other parts from reference TRBV19 and TRBJ2-6): DGGITQSPKYLFRKEGQNVTLSCEQNLNHDAMYWYRQDPGQGLRLIYYSQIVNDFQKGDIAEGYSVSREKKESFPLTVTSAQKNPTAFYLCASSIQGSPGAGANVLTFGAGSRLTVL.

CDR3 residues: CASSSPGTDLSGNTIYF. The CDR3 nucleotides are TGTGCCAGCAGCTCCCCCGGGACAGACCTCTCTGGAAACACCATATATTTT. The V gene is TRBV5-4, the J gene TRBJ1-3; 7 nucleotides agree with TRBD1. V lost 3 bases to trimming and J lost 0 bases; unmatched junction nucleotides: 9. The CDR3 is 17 residues long. Germline CDR1 SGHNT, CDR2 YYREEE (reference sequence).

The rearrangement joins TRBV2 to TRBJ2-5; maybe TRBD1 (6 bases). V was cut by 0 bases and J by 4 bases, with 15 bases left in between. There are 16 residues in the CDR3. Germline assignment: CDR1 SNHLY and CDR2 FYNNEI. CDR3 loop: CASSEARGRGVETQYF. The DNA of the CDR3 is TGTGCCAGCAGTGAAGCGCGAGGCAGGGGCGTAGAGACCCAGTACTTC.

This clone turned up a few times. This CDR3 reads CASSSASSYEQYF. CDR3 nucleotides: TGTGCCAGCAGCTCGGCTTCTTCCTACGAGCAGTACTTC. The chain combines TRBV11-3 with TRBJ2-7; no definite D call. The CDR3 covers 13 residues. V was pared by 4 bases and J by 1 base, with 8 bases between. The germline gives CDR1 SGHNT, CDR2 YENEEA.

The V gene is TRBV4-3, the J gene TRBJ2-3; the match to TRBD2 covers 10 bases. Trimming removed 0 bases from V and 6 bases from J; junction bases left unmatched: 6. CDR1 is LGHNA and CDR2 is YSLEER in the germline V gene. The CDR3 is 16 amino acids. CDR3 coding DNA: TGCGCCAGCAGCCAAGAAGGTCTAGCGGGAGTGGATACGCAGTATTTT. This sequence encodes CASSQEGLAGVDTQYF.

This chain joins TRBV6-1 and TRBJ1-5; 7 bases map to TRBD1. Germline V gene data show CDR1 as MNHNS and CDR2 as SASEGT. Germline trimming cut 6 bases from V and 0 bases from J; bases unmatched to any gene: 5. This CDR3 is built from 15 residues. The CDR3 bases are TGTGCCAGCAGGCGGGACAGTTATAGCAATCAGCCCCAGCATTTT. Encoded protein: CASRRDSYSNQPQHF.

The rearrangement links TRBV6-1 to TRBJ2-3, with 8 bases aligning to TRBD2. CDR1 MNHNS and CDR2 SASEGT come from the germline V gene. V was pared by 5 bases and J by 2 bases, with 6 bases of the junction left unmatched. The CDR3 consists of 15 residues. For the CDR3, the DNA is TGTGCCAGCAGTCGGGGACTAGGGCTCACAGATACGCAGTATTTT. Encoded protein: CASSRGLGLTDTQYF.

The chain combines TRBV15 with TRBJ2-5, with 8 nucleotides matching TRBD1. Looked up from germline, CDR1 is LNHNV and CDR2 is YYDKDF (reference sequence). V was pared by 1 base and J by 5 bases, with 12 bases of the junction left unmatched. The CDR3 consists of 17 residues. The CDR3 loop is CATSRGFQGATGETQYF. The CDR3 DNA sequence: TGTGCCACCAGCAGAGGGTTTCAGGGGGCGACGGGCGAGACCCAGTACTTC.

This rearrangement joins TRBV7-8 to TRBJ1-6; D is unresolved. V lost 2 bases and J lost 7, with 12 bases in between. This CDR3 comprises 15 residues. From germline, CDR1 is SGHVS and CDR2 FQNEAQ. CDR3 in amino acids: CASSLLATVNSPLHF. The CDR3 region has the DNA TGTGCCAGCAGCTTACTGGCGACCGTCAATTCACCCCTCCACTTT.

V is TRBV6-6 and J is TRBJ2-2; TRBD1 might be the D (6 bases). Germline V lookup: CDR1 MNHNY, CDR2 SVGAGI (reference sequence). The germline V and J ends were trimmed by 0 bases and 5 bases, with 7 bases remaining between them. This CDR3 is 14 amino acids long. CDR3 sequence reads: CASSYSRGTGELFF. CDR3 nucleotide sequence: TGTGCCAGCAGTTACTCAAGGGGGACCGGGGAGCTGTTTTTT.

The J gene is TRBJ2-1, the V gene TRBV19, with TRBD2 as a possible D gene (6 bases). Trimming cost V 4 bases and J 5 bases, with 15 bases left between them. The CDR3 length is 15 residues. CDR1 and CDR2 from the germline V gene are LNHDA and SQIVND (reference sequence). The CDR3 DNA follows: TGTGCCAGTAGTAATAAGGGACTGAATAACAATGAGCAGTTCTTC. It yields the protein CASSNKGLNNNEQFF.

The rearrangement uses TRBV7-8 and TRBJ1-4, with 7 bases fitting TRBD1. Germline loops: CDR1 SGHVS, CDR2 FQNEAQ. This CDR3 is 15 amino acids long. V was clipped by 5 bases and J by 7 bases; unmatched bases: 10. The CDR3: CASSVRQGSGEKLFF. In DNA, the CDR3 is TGTGCCAGCAGCGTAAGACAGGGTTCGGGTGAAAAACTGTTTTTT.